Listed below are T cell receptor beta chains from one sample, sequenced in a study of blood T cell repertoires in COVID-19. Profiling relied on immunoSEQ multiplex PCR, and the TCRdb table lists in-frame clones only, not all of them. The sample shows some 76,000 clones, roughly 87% of them seen only once. The sample comprised peripheral blood. These receptors were collected from a man in his fifties with acute or convalescent COVID-19. The CDR3 runs from the conserved cysteine through the conserved F or W. Fields, in order: J gene, clone size, V gene, D gene, CDR3 protein, CDR3 DNA. The D gene is left open where the match is weak. Size tells how often a clone was seen (once, few, many) or the class of an expanded clone, and some rows leave it out.

>TRBJ2-7|-|TRBV3-1/TRBV3-2|-
CASSQAVPPGTGVEQYF
TGTGCCAGCAGCCAAGCAGTGCCTCCCGGGACGGGGGTAGAGCAGTACTTC
>TRBJ2-3|-|TRBV6-2/TRBV6-3|-
CASSYHRLGQYF
TGTGCCAGCAGTTACCACAGGTTGGGGCAGTATTTT
>TRBJ2-3|-|TRBV7-2|-
CASSLPSTDTQYF
TGTGCCAGCAGCTTACCTAGCACAGATACGCAGTATTTT
>TRBJ1-6|few|TRBV20-1|-
CSASAGDANSPLHF
TGCAGTGCTAGTGCGGGAGATGCGAATTCACCCCTCCACTTT
>TRBJ2-1|-|TRBV27|-
CASSRDTLYNEQFF
TGTGCCAGCAGTCGGGACACGTTATACAATGAGCAGTTCTTC
>TRBJ2-3|-|TRBV6-2/TRBV6-3|-
CASSPNSGITDTQYF
TGTGCCAGCAGCCCTAATAGCGGTATCACAGATACGCAGTATTTT
>TRBJ2-4|-|TRBV28|-
CASSSPSKNIQYF
TGTGCCAGCAGTTCCCCGAGCAAAAACATTCAGTACTTC
>TRBJ1-4|-|TRBV4-2|TRBD1
CASSQLGQYNEKLFF
TGTGCCAGCAGCCAACTGGGACAGTATAATGAAAAACTGTTTTTT
>TRBJ1-2|few|TRBV19|TRBD1
CASSITGDYGYTF
TGTGCCAGTAGTATCACAGGGGACTATGGCTACACCTTC
>TRBJ2-1|-|TRBV7-7|TRBD2
CASSLASGRATEQFF
TGTGCCAGCAGCTTAGCTAGCGGGAGGGCCACTGAGCAGTTCTTC
>TRBJ2-5|-|TRBV5-1|TRBD2
CASSPGRTSAQTQYF
TGCGCCAGCAGCCCAGGACGGACTAGCGCTCAGACCCAGTACTTC
>TRBJ1-1|-|TRBV4-2|-
CASSQPPGGKNTEAFF
TGTGCCAGCAGCCAACCACCCGGGGGGAAGAACACTGAAGCTTTCTTT
>TRBJ1-3|-|TRBV3-1/TRBV3-2|-
CASSRSWASGNTIYF
TGTGCCAGCAGCCGGTCGTGGGCATCTGGAAACACCATATATTTT
>TRBJ1-1|-|TRBV5-1|TRBD1
CASRRATGPPEAFF
TGCGCCAGCAGACGGGCGACAGGGCCCCCTGAAGCTTTCTTT
>TRBJ2-7|-|TRBV4-1|-
CASSPWTEAVEQYF
TGCGCCAGCAGCCCGTGGACGGAGGCTGTCGAGCAGTACTTC
>TRBJ1-3|-|TRBV4-3|-
CASSQDFGQSSGNTIYF
TGCGCCAGCAGCCAAGACTTCGGACAGAGCTCTGGAAACACCATATATTTT